This T cell receptor beta chain was identified in a study of T cell responses to AZD1222 COVID-19 vaccine. This CDR3 comprises 17 residues. The junction had 9 bases not matched to a gene; V was cut back by 1 base and J by 4 bases. CDR1 is SGHAT and CDR2 is FQNNGV in the germline V gene. Sequencing used immunoSEQ multiplex PCR; TCRdb keeps in-frame clones, though not all of them. The sample lists approximately 110,000 clones; roughly 87% were seen once. Sequencing was performed on peripheral blood, taken on day 0 of MenACWY control vaccination. The source is an adult in good health. The V call is TRBV11-2, the J call TRBJ1-3, with 8 bases lining up with TRBD1. CDR3 in amino acids: CASSLVPRGPRGNTIYF. DNA for the CDR3: TGTGCCAGCAGCTTAGTCCCCAGGGGGCCCAGAGGAAACACCATATATTTT.